The 29 T cell receptor beta chains presented below share a single source sample, sequenced in a study of tumor and adjacent non-tumor tissue in lung cancer. RNA was extracted from bulk tissue without any cell sorting. Distant lung tissue was collected more than 3 cm away from the tumor edge. A modified ARM-PCR protocol with three rounds of nested PCR amplified TCRbeta. From the multiplex PCR reads, TCRdb called clonotypes with MiXCR, one entry per CDR3 protein. The data contain about 50,000 distinct CDR3 sequences, 74% of them singletons. Sequencing was done on a sample of distant non-tumor lung tissue. The receptors shown here come from a woman in her sixties with non-small cell lung cancer.

This chain links TRBV29-1 with TRBJ2-2, with TRBD1 as a possible D gene (6 bases). In germline, CDR1 is SQVTM, CDR2 ANQGSEA. The length of the CDR3 is 13 residues. CDR3 nucleotide sequence: TGCAGTGTCGGCAGGGACAACCGGGGGGAGCTGTTTTTT. It codes for CSVGRDNRGELFF.

This clonotype was detected many times. The rearrangement joins TRBV6-5 to TRBJ1-1, with no clear D. V lost 7 bases to trimming and J lost 3 bases, with 12 bases between them. The CDR3 extends over 13 amino acids. The V gene's germline CDR1 is MNHEY and CDR2 SVGAGI. CDR3 nucleotide sequence: TGTGCCAGCAACTCTTTCGGCCACACTGAAGCTTTCTTT. This sequence encodes CASNSFGHTEAFF.

Concerning this clonotype: Sequence at one end of the junction differs from germline and may be a read error. J is TRBJ2-1 and V is TRBV4-3; D is undetermined. The CDR3 sequence is 16 residues long. Germline CDR1 LGHNA, CDR2 YSLEER. The CDR3 DNA is TGCGCCAGCAGCCCTAGGATTCGATACGCCTACAACGAGCAGTTCTTC. Translated, it gives CASSPRIRYAYNEQFF.

In the case of this clonotype: An end of the junction does not agree with germline; a read error may underlie this. This chain links TRBV11-2 with TRBJ1-2; D remains unclear. Germline V gene data show CDR1 as SGHAT and CDR2 as FQNNGV. This CDR3 is 16 amino acids long. CDR3 loop: CASCPSTSDLSYDYTF. For the CDR3, the DNA is TGTGCCAGCTGCCCCTCCACGTCGGACCTGAGCTATGACTACACCTTC.

In this sample, this clonotype turned up many times. The rearrangement uses TRBV6-2 or TRBV6-3 and TRBJ1-5; 9 bases line up with TRBD1. CDR1 and CDR2 from the germline V gene are MNHEY and SVGEGT. Trimming at V came to 0 bases and at J to 3 bases, leaving 9 bases not matched to a gene. The CDR3 spans 18 residues. The CDR3 sequence is CASSYSADRGEDNQPQHF. CDR3 DNA sequence: TGTGCCAGCAGTTACTCCGCGGACAGGGGAGAGGACAATCAGCCCCAGCATTTT.

CDR3 residues: CARSATGSGKNIQYF. In nucleotides, the CDR3 is TGTGCCAGGAGTGCAACAGGGAGTGGTAAAAACATTCAGTACTTC. The rearrangement joins TRBV12-3 or TRBV12-4 to TRBJ2-4, with D maybe TRBD1 (6 bases). The V end was cut by 9 bases, the J end by 4 bases, with 19 bases between. The CDR3 contains 15 residues.

With regard to this clonotype: The conserved closing phenylalanine or tryptophan is absent in this CDR3, likely reflecting a read error. J is TRBJ2-5 and V is TRBV4-3, with a possible D match to TRBD2 (6 bases). This CDR3 region has 15 residues. V was trimmed by 4 bases and J by 4 bases, leaving 16 bases between them. Germline CDR1 LGHNA, CDR2 YSLEER. The CDR3 DNA follows: TGCGCCAGCAGCCGACACTGGGACTCACTAGAGACCCAGTACTTG. As protein: CASSRHWDSLETQYL.

Ten or more counts support this clonotype. This chain connects TRBV6-2 or TRBV6-3 to TRBJ2-2; D is uncertain. The germline gives CDR1 MNHEY, CDR2 SVGEGT. The CDR3 length is 14 residues. V was cut by 0 bases and J by 6 bases, with 8 bases left in between. CDR3 coding DNA: TGTGCCAGCAGTTACTCGCAGGTTTCCGGGGAGCTGTTTTTT. This codes for CASSYSQVSGELFF.

The V and J genes are TRBV11-2 and TRBJ1-1, with 7 nucleotides matching TRBD1. J was trimmed by 4 bases and V by 6 bases; bases with no gene match: 14. The CDR3 loop spans 16 amino acids. Germline CDR1 and CDR2: SGHAT and FQNNGV. The CDR3 bases are TGTGCCAGCAGACCCGGGAACAGGGGCATGAGCACTGAAGCTTTCTTT. Residues: CASRPGNRGMSTEAFF.

As for this clonotype: With a much larger clone just one base away, this may be a read error. The chain recombines TRBV5-1 with TRBJ2-2, with D possibly being TRBD1 (6 bases). The length of the CDR3 is 15 residues. V lost 7 bases and J 1 base, leaving 14 bases between the germline ends. Germline V lookup: CDR1 SGHRS, CDR2 YFSETQ. DNA for the CDR3: TGCGCCAGCTGGCCGGGACACGGGAACACCGGGGAGCTGTTTTTT. Amino acids: CASWPGHGNTGELFF.

About this clonotype itself: The junction departs from the called germline gene at one end, perhaps through a read error. The rearrangement joins TRBV2 to TRBJ2-1; the D gene is possibly TRBD2 (6 bases). Per the germline V gene, CDR1 is SNHLY and CDR2 is FYNNEI. This CDR3 has 14 residues. CDR3 amino acids: CASRPGVTYSEQFF. The CDR3 DNA reads as TGTGCCAGCCGTCCGGGAGTAACCTACAGTGAGCAGTTCTTC. The full variable domain, its missing parts supplied by reference TRBV2 and TRBJ2-1, is EPEVTQTPSHQVTQMGQEVILRCVPISNHLYFYWYRQILGQKVEFLVSFYNNEISEKSEIFDDQFSVERPDGSNFTLKIRSTKLEDSAMYFCASRPGVTYSEQFFGPGTRLTVL.

Regarding this clonotype: An end of the junction differs from the germline gene, which may be a read error. V and J are TRBV4-3 and TRBJ2-7; D is possibly TRBD1 (6 bases). The CDR3 length is 16 residues. The V gene's germline CDR1 is LGHNA and CDR2 YSLEER. The CDR3 region is CASSQDNGQRAHEQYF. CDR3 DNA sequence: TGTGCCAGCAGCCAAGATAACGGACAGAGGGCCCACGAGCAGTACTTC.

This clonotype was seen a handful of times. The CDR3 is CSASQAGGSPLHF. CDR3 nucleotide sequence: TGCAGTGCTAGTCAGGCCGGTGGTTCACCCCTCCACTTT. The V and J genes are TRBV20-1 and TRBJ1-6; D is ambiguous. The V gene lost 3 bases and the J gene lost 9 bases, with 12 bases spanning the gap. The CDR3 has 13 amino acids. CDR1 is DFQATT and CDR2 is SNEGSKA in the germline V gene (reference sequence).

This clonotype was seen ten or more times. V usage is TRBV30 and J usage is TRBJ2-3, with 8 bases aligning to TRBD1. V lost 1 base, J lost 6 bases, and 0 bases stayed unmatched. The CDR3 totals 12 residues. Germline-derived CDR1 and CDR2 are GTSNPN and SVGIG (reference sequence). The CDR3 protein is CAWSGQGDTQYF. DNA for the CDR3: TGTGCCTGGAGTGGACAGGGGGATACGCAGTATTTT. Variable domain in full (rest from reference TRBV30 and TRBJ2-3): SQTIHQWPATLVQPVGSPLSLECTVEGTSNPNLYWYRQAAGRGLQLLFYSVGIGQISSEVPQNLSASRPQDRQFILSSKKLLLSDSGFYLCAWSGQGDTQYFGPGTRLTVL.

This clonotype was seen ten or more times. The chain links TRBV7-9 to TRBJ2-3; 8 bases are shared with TRBD2. CDR1 and CDR2 from the germline V gene are SEHNR and FQNEAQ (reference sequence). The CDR3 is 15 residues long. With V trimmed by 3 bases and J by 3 bases, 5 bases remained unmatched. The DNA for the CDR3 is TGTGCCAGCAGCTTCGTGGCGGGGGGTACAGATACGCAGTATTTT. As protein: CASSFVAGGTDTQYF.

The V and J genes are TRBV6-2 or TRBV6-3 and TRBJ2-4, with no clear D. Trimming removed 2 bases at V and 13 bases at J, with 15 bases between. CDR1 and CDR2 (germline): MNHEY, SVGEGT. This CDR3 is 13 amino acids long. CDR3 loop: CASSYDVRNIQYF. CDR3 DNA sequence: TGTGCCAGCAGTTACGATGTCCGAAATATCCAGTACTTC.

The chain joins TRBV7-8 to TRBJ2-1, with D possibly TRBD2 on 6 matching bases. The V end was cut by 5 bases, the J end by 15 bases, with 17 bases between. The CDR3 sequence is 12 residues long. In germline, CDR1 is SGHVS, CDR2 FQNEAQ. The chain's CDR3 is CASSLQAGGRFF. The CDR3 DNA reads as TGTGCCAGCAGCCTGCAAGCAGGAGGGCGGTTCTTC.

The chain joins TRBV28 to TRBJ2-1; 9 bases are shared with TRBD2. CDR1 and CDR2 (germline): MDHEN, SYDVKM. The CDR3 contains 16 residues. The CDR3 here is CVSSLTISGGQEEQFF. For the CDR3, the DNA is TGTGTCAGTAGTCTGACGATTAGCGGGGGCCAGGAGGAGCAGTTCTTC.

Regarding this clonotype: A read error may explain this, as a much larger clone is one base away. V and J are TRBV30 and TRBJ2-3, with D possibly TRBD2 on 5 matching bases. CDR3 length: 14 residues. The germline V gene has CDR1 GTSNPN and CDR2 SVGIG (reference sequence). CDR3 region: CDWSWLAGTDTQYF. The CDR3 DNA sequence: TGTGACTGGAGCTGGCTAGCAGGCACAGATACGCAGTATTTT.

The chain combines TRBV11-2 with TRBJ2-1, with D perhaps TRBD2 (6 bases). CDR1 and CDR2 from the germline V gene are SGHAT and FQNNGV. The CDR3 is 13 residues long. CDR3 DNA sequence: TGTACCAACAGCGGGCTGATTCGCAATGAGCAGTTCTTC. It translates to CTNSGLIRNEQFF.

Points on this clonotype: The junction differs from germline at one of its ends, possibly a read error. The CDR3 coding sequence is TGTGCCAACAGCGTGGGACTAGTGGGGGGAGGTAGAGATACGCAGTATTTT. Protein sequence: CANSVGLVGGGRDTQYF. This chain joins TRBV5-4 and TRBJ2-3; 8 bases are shared with TRBD2. CDR1 and CDR2 from the germline V gene are SGHNT and YYREEE (reference sequence). CDR3 length equals 17 residues.

This clonotype was recorded at least ten times. CDR3 in DNA: TGTGCCTCCTACAGGAACACTGAAGCTTTCTTT. Protein product: CASYRNTEAFF. This sequence joins TRBV30 and TRBJ1-1; D uncertain. The V end was cut by 7 bases, the J end by 1 base, with 7 bases between. CDR3 length: 11 amino acids. CDR1 is GTSNPN and CDR2 is SVGIG in the germline V gene (reference sequence). Supplemented by reference TRBV30 and TRBJ1-1, the full variable domain reads SQTIHQWPATLVQPVGSPLSLECTVEGTSNPNLYWYRQAAGRGLQLLFYSVGIGQISSEVPQNLSASRPQDRQFILSSKKLLLSDSGFYLCASYRNTEAFFGQGTRLTVV.

The rearrangement links TRBV6-5 to TRBJ2-5; D ambiguous. The CDR3 totals 14 residues. V lost 6 bases, J lost 3 bases, and 14 bases lay in between. CDR1 and CDR2 from the germline V gene are MNHEY and SVGAGI. The CDR3 DNA is TGTGCCAGCAGAAACAGAGAGCGCGAAGAGACCCAGTACTTC. Its protein is CASRNREREETQYF.

At least ten counts were recorded for this clonotype. The chain links TRBV6-2 or TRBV6-3 to TRBJ2-2; TRBD2 is a possible D gene (6 bases). The CDR3 is 15 residues long. The V gene lost 5 bases and the J gene lost 7 bases, with 17 bases spanning the gap. Per germline, CDR1 MNHEY and CDR2 SVGEGT. DNA for the CDR3: TGTGCCAGCAGTCCGGGGGAGGCTGAAGGCGGGGAGCTGTTTTTT. Protein: CASSPGEAEGGELFF.

A remark on this clonotype: An end of the junction does not agree with germline; a read error may underlie this. The chain joins TRBV11-1 to TRBJ2-1; D uncertain. Germline V gives CDR1 SGHAT, CDR2 FQDESV (reference sequence). This CDR3 has 14 amino acids. The CDR3: CGSSQAGAFDGQFF. CDR3 nucleotide sequence: TGTGGCAGCAGCCAGGCCGGTGCATTCGATGGGCAGTTCTTC.

The chain has TRBV11-2 and TRBJ1-1, with a possible D match to TRBD1 (6 bases). The V end was cut by 0 bases, the J end by 5 bases, with 13 bases between. Germline V gives CDR1 SGHAT, CDR2 FQNNGV. The CDR3 runs 15 residues. The CDR3 sequence: CASSLDPSGATEAFF. The CDR3 bases are TGTGCCAGCAGCTTAGATCCTTCAGGGGCAACTGAAGCTTTCTTT.

This clonotype has ten or more counts. V and J are TRBV4-3 and TRBJ1-2; tentative D call: TRBD1 (5 bases). Germline CDR1 and CDR2: LGHNA and YSLEER. The CDR3 extends over 16 amino acids. V lost 0 bases, J lost 4 bases, and 15 bases lay in between. Here the CDR3 reads CASSQDSTDSLYGYTF. Written as DNA, the CDR3 is TGCGCCAGCAGCCAAGACAGTACCGACAGTCTCTATGGCTACACCTTC.

This clonotype occurred a few times. The chain is built from TRBV30 and TRBJ1-6; possible D gene TRBD1, 5 bases. The CDR3 is 12 residues long. Germline lookup yields CDR1 GTSNPN and CDR2 SVGIG (reference sequence). CDR3 in amino acids: CAWGGERSPLHF. In nucleotides, the CDR3 is TGTGCGTGGGGAGGGGAGCGTTCACCCCTCCACTTT.

Details on this clonotype: At one boundary the junction diverges from the germline segment, which might be a read error. J is TRBJ1-5 and V is TRBV11-2, with 10 bases fitting TRBD1. This CDR3 is built from 15 residues. In germline, CDR1 is SGHAT, CDR2 FQNNGV. The CDR3 sequence: CGSSFWDRGNQPQHF. The DNA for the CDR3 is TGTGGCAGCAGCTTCTGGGACAGGGGCAATCAGCCCCAGCATTTC.